This record concerns one T cell receptor beta chain sequence. The sample comes from a study of blood T cell repertoires in COVID-19. About the study: Nucleic acid was either cDNA or gDNA, and it came from T cells, B-cell-depleted T cells, or PBMCs.

Sequencing used immunoSEQ multiplex PCR; TCRdb keeps in-frame clones, though not all of them. Altogether approximately 290,000 clones are present, more than 85% being singletons, with the ten largest covering approximately 0.84%. The CDR3 consists of 14 residues. The germline CDR1 and CDR2 sequences are SNHLY and FYNNEI. The ends were cut back, 7 bases at V and 4 bases at J, with 16 bases in the middle. Sequences were obtained from peripheral blood. The sequence was obtained from a young man with acute or convalescent COVID-19. The gene calls are TRBV2 and TRBJ1-2; tentative D call: TRBD1 (6 bases). The DNA of the CDR3 is TGTGCCAGCATCGGTACAGGGCAACTCTATGGCTACACCTTC. Protein: CASIGTGQLYGYTF.